The 10 T cell receptor beta chains below all came from one sample that was sequenced in a study of shared clonotypes between healthy human individuals (dated by TCRdb to about 2020). Receptors were amplified or captured by the immunoSEQ multiplex PCR assay. This is the immuneACCESS table as TCRdb keeps it, with only in-frame sequences that have V and J called. A part of the clones is gone; compared with another copy, unresolved V genes explain less than half, and the rest is unexplained. The sample table lists millions of clones, 93% of them with a count of one. The biggest ten clones account for under 2% of the sample. CD8 naive samples consisted of CD45RO-negative cells that were positively selected for CCR7, yielding a CD45RA+CCR7+ population without TemRA cells. Sample: naive CD8+ T cells from PBMCs. The cell subset or site label of this sample denotes: CD45RA+CCR7+. These receptors all stem from a man younger than 30 in good health. Some clones in this sample may be carry-over from other donors' samples.

The V and J genes are TRBV21-1 and TRBJ2-7; no check of the table's D call, TRBD2, against the DNA was made. TRBV21-1 counts as a pseudogene. The CDR3 is made up of 20 amino acids. In nucleotides, the CDR3 is TGTGCCAGCAGCAAGTCGCCTGCTAAGGGCGCGAGCGGGGCCTCCTACGAGCAGTACTTC. Translation gives CASSKSPAKGASGASYEQYF.

The V gene is TRBV27, the J gene TRBJ2-3; possibly TRBD2 for D (6 bases). The V gene's germline CDR1 is MNHEY and CDR2 SMNVEV (reference sequence). The CDR3 length is 13 residues. The V and J ends lost 5 bases and 6 bases respectively, with 12 bases between them. Here the CDR3 DNA reads TGTGCCAGCAGTAGCAGGACTACCGATACGCAGTATTTT. Its translation is CASSSRTTDTQYF.

The rearrangement uses TRBV7-9 and TRBJ1-1; 9 positions agree with TRBD1. CDR1 is SEHNR, CDR2 FQNEAQ, per germline (reference sequence). J lost 0 bases, V lost 2 bases, and 7 bases had no gene match. CDR3 length: 17 residues. This CDR3 reads CASSLNRGQGMNTEAFF. The DNA for the CDR3 is TGTGCCAGCAGCTTAAACAGGGGGCAGGGAATGAACACTGAAGCTTTCTTT.

The chain couples TRBV7-3 to TRBJ2-5; no definite D call. There are 14 residues in the CDR3. The germline V and J ends were trimmed by 3 bases and 7 bases, with 15 bases remaining between them. Germline V CDR1 and CDR2: SGHTA, FQGTGA. This chain's CDR3 is CASSLAGLSGTQYF. The CDR3 DNA reads TGTGCCAGCAGCTTGGCCGGCCTCTCGGGGACCCAGTACTTC.

The rearrangement joins TRBV7-8 to TRBJ2-5; no reliable D call. Trimming stripped 7 bases from V and 2 bases from J, with 14 bases between. This CDR3 region has 14 residues. Germline CDR1 reads SGHVS; CDR2 reads FQNEAQ. The CDR3 DNA is TGTGCCAGCACCACTTTGGGGTCTCAAGAGACCCAGTACTTC. It yields the protein CASTTLGSQETQYF.

The chain joins TRBV9 to TRBJ1-1, with D perhaps matching TRBD1 (5 bases). Trimming shortened V by 0 bases and J by 3 bases, and 12 bases separated the two germline ends. The CDR3 runs 15 residues. Germline values: CDR1 SGDLS, CDR2 YYNGEE. CDR3 sequence: CASSVGGVVDTEAFF. The CDR3 DNA reads as TGTGCCAGCAGCGTAGGAGGGGTGGTTGACACTGAAGCTTTCTTT.

This chain connects TRBV29-1 to TRBJ1-2; D is possibly TRBD1 (5 bases). The V gene's germline CDR1 is SQVTM and CDR2 ANQGSEA. The CDR3 is 11 residues long. Trimming removed 7 bases at V and 4 bases at J, with 10 bases between. The CDR3 sequence: CSARTIYGYTF. The CDR3 DNA reads TGCAGCGCCCGGACAATCTATGGCTACACCTTC.

The rearrangement uses TRBV27 and TRBJ2-1, with 16 bases aligning to TRBD2. The V gene end was trimmed by 4 bases and the J gene end by 5 bases; junction bases not matched to a gene: 2. The CDR3 has 16 residues. Germline V lookup: CDR1 MNHEY, CDR2 SMNVEV (reference sequence). CDR3 DNA sequence: TGTGCCAGCAGTTGGGGACTAGCGGGAGGGGACAATGAGCAGTTCTTC. Protein product: CASSWGLAGGDNEQFF.

This chain uses TRBV4-3 with TRBJ1-2; 12 bases map to TRBD1. The CDR3 loop spans 15 amino acids. Unmatched junction bases numbered 5, after V lost 3 bases and J lost 6 bases. CDR1 and CDR2 (germline): LGHNA, YSLEER. The DNA of the CDR3 is TGCGCCAGCAGCCAGACCGGGACAGGGGGCGATGGCTACACCTTC. Its translation: CASSQTGTGGDGYTF.

The sample holds a few counts of this clone. The chain links TRBV11-2 to TRBJ2-2; D is tentatively TRBD1 or TRBD2 (7 bases each). Germline CDR1 and CDR2: SGHAT and FQNNGV. This CDR3 has 16 residues. V gave up 4 bases and J gave up 5 bases, with 17 bases separating them. Here the CDR3 reads CASSSQGGIFTGELFF. The CDR3 region has the DNA TGTGCCAGCAGCTCCCAGGGGGGGATCTTTACCGGGGAGCTGTTTTTT.